This is a list of T cell receptor beta chains from one sample in a study of response to subunit inactivated influenza vaccine. A single record per CDR3 protein comes from TCRdb applying MiXCR to the RT-PCR reads. The sample lists more than 450,000 distinct CDR3 sequences; 12% were seen once. The sample was PBMCs from blood, taken on the day of vaccination. The receptor source for this set is a man aged 45-65 years who received an inactivated influenza vaccine. Both conserved end residues are part of each CDR3. D genes are given only for firm matches. Expanded clones get a size class; other rows say once, few or many, or leave the size out.

v_call	j_call	clone_size	d_call	cdr3_nt	cdr3_aa
TRBV2	TRBJ2-2	few	-	TGTGCCAGCATTGGGGGCTCCGGGGAGCTGTTTTTT	CASIGGSGELFF
TRBV9	TRBJ2-1	few	TRBD2	TGTGCCAGCAGCGTAGGTGGGGGGGGGAACAATGAGCAGTTCTTC	CASSVGGGGNNEQFF
TRBV6-2/TRBV6-3	TRBJ1-2	few	TRBD1	TGTGCCAGCAGTTACTCCGGGGACAGACCCTATGGCTACACCTTC	CASSYSGDRPYGYTF
TRBV4-3	TRBJ2-7	few	TRBD1	TGCGCCAGCAGCCAAGATTTCCCAGGGGGCGGATACTACGAGCAGTACTTC	CASSQDFPGGGYYEQYF
TRBV5-5	TRBJ2-2	once	TRBD2	TGTGCCAGCAGCTGGATTAGCGGGAGGGGCACCGGGGAGCTGTTTTTT	CASSWISGRGTGELFF
TRBV14	TRBJ2-2	-	-	TGTGCCAGCAGCCAGCTCGGAAACACCGGGGAGCTGTTTTTT	CASSQLGNTGELFF
TRBV7-2	TRBJ2-3	few	-	TGTGCCAGCAGCCCCCCGTGGGGCGGAACCACAGATACGCAGTATTTT	CASSPPWGGTTDTQYF
TRBV4-1	TRBJ2-7	few	TRBD1	TGCGCCAGCAGCCAAGATGGGAGGACAGGGAACGAGCAGTACTTC	CASSQDGRTGNEQYF
TRBV20-1	TRBJ2-3	-	-	TGCAGTGCTAGTGGGGGGGGCGCAGCAGATACGCAGTATTTT	CSASGGGAADTQYF
TRBV27	TRBJ2-4	few	TRBD1	TGTGCCAGCAGTTTATATGGGCAGGGGGAAAACATTCAGTACTTC	CASSLYGQGENIQYF
TRBV7-8	TRBJ2-1	few	TRBD2	TGTGCCAGCCGTCGACTAGCCCGAATGAATGAGCAGTTCTTC	CASRRLARMNEQFF
TRBV4-2	TRBJ2-7	few	TRBD2	TGTGCCAGCAGCCCCCAGGTCGCGGGGGTTTCCTACGAGCAGTACTTC	CASSPQVAGVSYEQYF
TRBV5-8	TRBJ2-3	few	-	TGTGCCAGCTGGGTGCGGATTCAAAACACAGATACGCAGTATTTT	CASWVRIQNTDTQYF
TRBV4-1	TRBJ1-1	few	-	TGCGCCAGCAGCCAAGGGTGGCAGGAGGGGCACACTGAAGCTTTCTTT	CASSQGWQEGHTEAFF
TRBV10-3	TRBJ2-7	few	TRBD1	TGTGCCATCACGGGGACAGAAAATTCCTACGAGCAGTACTTC	CAITGTENSYEQYF
TRBV7-3	TRBJ2-2	-	TRBD2	TGTGCCAGCAGCTTACGGGGGGGGAACACCGGGGAGCTGTTTTTT	CASSLRGGNTGELFF
TRBV28	TRBJ1-5	once	-	TGTACCAGCAGTCCCGACAGTAATCAGCCCCAGCATTTT	CTSSPDSNQPQHF